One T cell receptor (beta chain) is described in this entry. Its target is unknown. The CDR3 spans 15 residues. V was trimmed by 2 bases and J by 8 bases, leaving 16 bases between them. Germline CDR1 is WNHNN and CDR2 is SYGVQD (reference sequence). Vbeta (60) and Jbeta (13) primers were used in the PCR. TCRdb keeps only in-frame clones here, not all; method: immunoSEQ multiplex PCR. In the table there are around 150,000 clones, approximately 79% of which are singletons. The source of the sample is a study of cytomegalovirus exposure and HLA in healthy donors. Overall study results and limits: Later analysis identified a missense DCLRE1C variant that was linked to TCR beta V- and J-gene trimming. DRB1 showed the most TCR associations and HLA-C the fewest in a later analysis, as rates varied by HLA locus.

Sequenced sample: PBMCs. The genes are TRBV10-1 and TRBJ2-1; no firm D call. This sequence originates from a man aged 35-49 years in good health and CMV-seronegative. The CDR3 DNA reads TGCGCCAGCAGTGAGACAGTCCGTCTGAACGATGAGCAGTTCTTC. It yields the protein CASSETVRLNDEQFF.